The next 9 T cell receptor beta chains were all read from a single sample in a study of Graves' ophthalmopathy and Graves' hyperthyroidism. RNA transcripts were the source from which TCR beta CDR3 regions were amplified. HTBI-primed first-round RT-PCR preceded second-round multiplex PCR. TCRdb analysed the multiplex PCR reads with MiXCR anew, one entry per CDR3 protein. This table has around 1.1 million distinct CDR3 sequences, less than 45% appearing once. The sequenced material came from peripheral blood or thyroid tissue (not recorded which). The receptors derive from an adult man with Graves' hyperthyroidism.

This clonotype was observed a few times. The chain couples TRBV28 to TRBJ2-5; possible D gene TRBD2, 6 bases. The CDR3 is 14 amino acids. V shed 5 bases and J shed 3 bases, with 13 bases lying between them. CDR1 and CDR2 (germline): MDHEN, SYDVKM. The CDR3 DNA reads TGTGCCAGCAGTCACGGGACTCGAGAAGAGACCCAGTACTTC. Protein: CASSHGTREETQYF. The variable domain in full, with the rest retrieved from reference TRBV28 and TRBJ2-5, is DVKVTQSSRYLVKRTGEKVFLECVQDMDHENMFWYRQDPGLGLRLIYFSYDVKMKEKGDIPEGYSVSREKKERFSLILESASTNQTSMYLCASSHGTREETQYFGPGTRLLVL.

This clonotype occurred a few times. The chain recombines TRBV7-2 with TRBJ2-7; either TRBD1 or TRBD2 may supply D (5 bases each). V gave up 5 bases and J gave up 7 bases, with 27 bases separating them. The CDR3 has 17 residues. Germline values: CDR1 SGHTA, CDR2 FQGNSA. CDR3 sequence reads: CASSATGPQLPNREQYF. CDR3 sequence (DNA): TGTGCCAGCAGCGCAACGGGACCGCAACTCCCTAATCGGGAGCAGTACTTC.

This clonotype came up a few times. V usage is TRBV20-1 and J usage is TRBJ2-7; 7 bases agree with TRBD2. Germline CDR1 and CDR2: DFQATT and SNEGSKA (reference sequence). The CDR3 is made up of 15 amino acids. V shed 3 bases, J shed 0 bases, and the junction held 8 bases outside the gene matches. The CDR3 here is CSARNRGGSSYEQYF. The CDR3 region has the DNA TGCAGTGCTAGGAATAGAGGCGGGAGCTCCTACGAGCAGTACTTC.

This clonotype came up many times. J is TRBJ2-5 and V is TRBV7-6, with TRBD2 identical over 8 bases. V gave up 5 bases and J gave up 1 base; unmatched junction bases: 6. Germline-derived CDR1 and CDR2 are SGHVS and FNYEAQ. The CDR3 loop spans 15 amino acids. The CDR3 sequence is CASSRQRESQETQYF. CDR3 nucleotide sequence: TGTGCCAGCAGCAGGCAGCGGGAGAGCCAAGAGACCCAGTACTTC.

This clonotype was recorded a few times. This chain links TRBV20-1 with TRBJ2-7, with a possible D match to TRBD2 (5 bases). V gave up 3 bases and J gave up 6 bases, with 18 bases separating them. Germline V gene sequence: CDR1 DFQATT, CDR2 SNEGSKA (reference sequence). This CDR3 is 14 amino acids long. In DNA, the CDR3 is TGCAGTGCTAGGCGGGTGGTAGGTACCTCCGAGCAGTACTTC. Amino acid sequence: CSARRVVGTSEQYF.

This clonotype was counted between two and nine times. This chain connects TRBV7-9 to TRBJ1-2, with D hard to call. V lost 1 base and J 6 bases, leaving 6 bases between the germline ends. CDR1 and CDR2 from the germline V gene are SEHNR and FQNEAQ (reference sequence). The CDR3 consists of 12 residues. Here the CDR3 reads CASSLEVDGYTF. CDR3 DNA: TGTGCCAGCAGCTTAGAGGTGGATGGCTACACCTTC.

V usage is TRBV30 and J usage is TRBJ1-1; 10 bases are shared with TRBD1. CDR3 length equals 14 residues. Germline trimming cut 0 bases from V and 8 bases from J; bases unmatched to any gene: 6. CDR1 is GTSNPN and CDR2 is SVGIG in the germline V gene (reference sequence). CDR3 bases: TGTGCCTGGAGTGTACGACAGGGGGCCCTGGAAGCTTTCTTT. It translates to CAWSVRQGALEAFF.

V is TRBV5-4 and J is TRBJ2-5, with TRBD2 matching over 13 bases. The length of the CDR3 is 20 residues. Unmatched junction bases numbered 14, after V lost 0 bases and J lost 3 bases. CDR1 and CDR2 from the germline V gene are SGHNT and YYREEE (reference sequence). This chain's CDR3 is CASSLALQKTSGGWKETQYF. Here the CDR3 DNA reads TGTGCCAGCAGCTTGGCGTTACAAAAGACTAGCGGGGGGTGGAAAGAGACCCAGTACTTC.

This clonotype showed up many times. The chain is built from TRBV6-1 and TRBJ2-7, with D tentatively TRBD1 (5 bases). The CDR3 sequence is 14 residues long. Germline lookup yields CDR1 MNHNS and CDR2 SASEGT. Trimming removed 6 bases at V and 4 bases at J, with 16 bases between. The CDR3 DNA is TGTGCCAGCAGCGTAGTAGGGGAATTGTACGAGCAGTACTTC. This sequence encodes CASSVVGELYEQYF.